These 3 T cell receptor beta chains were sequenced from one sample in a study of radiation and T cells in renal cell carcinoma. The protocol was immunoSEQ multiplex PCR, while the TCRdb copy is restricted to in-frame clones and leaves out a portion. This sample yields 140,000 to 150,000 clones, of which approximately 86% are seen a single time; less than 20% belongs to the top ten. Time point specified: blood 4 weeks post-SBRT, at nephrectomy. Treatment here: 15 Gy SBRT to primary tumor, nephrectomy 4 weeks later. The starting material was blood, obtained from a patient whose treatment included radiotherapy and nephrectomy. The receptors come from a woman in her forties or fifties with renal cell carcinoma.

This chain joins TRBV30 and TRBJ2-7; tentatively, D is TRBD1 (6 bases). CDR1 and CDR2 from the germline V gene are GTSNPN and SVGIG (reference sequence). V was clipped by 8 bases and J by 6 bases, with 14 bases between them. This CDR3 contains 11 residues. The CDR3 loop reads CAGGGGGEQYF. The CDR3 bases are TGTGCCGGCGGTGGGGGCGGCGAGCAGTACTTC.

This clone showed up just once. The rearrangement joins TRBV7-9 to TRBJ1-5, with 7 bases aligning to TRBD1. The length of the CDR3 is 14 residues. V lost 5 bases to trimming and J lost 1 base; unmatched junction nucleotides: 2. CDR1 and CDR2 (germline): SEHNR, FQNEAQ (reference sequence). CDR3 DNA: TGTGCCAGCAGCCAGGGGGGAAGCAATCAGCCCCAGCATTTT. Protein sequence: CASSQGGSNQPQHF.

This clone was seen a handful of times. This rearrangement joins TRBV11-2 to TRBJ1-2; a weak D match, TRBD1 (5 bases). Germline V lookup: CDR1 SGHAT, CDR2 FQNNGV. The CDR3 totals 12 residues. V lost 10 bases and J lost 4, with 13 bases in between. The CDR3 loop reads CAIPDGAYGYTF. In nucleotides, the CDR3 is TGTGCCATTCCCGACGGGGCCTATGGCTACACCTTC.